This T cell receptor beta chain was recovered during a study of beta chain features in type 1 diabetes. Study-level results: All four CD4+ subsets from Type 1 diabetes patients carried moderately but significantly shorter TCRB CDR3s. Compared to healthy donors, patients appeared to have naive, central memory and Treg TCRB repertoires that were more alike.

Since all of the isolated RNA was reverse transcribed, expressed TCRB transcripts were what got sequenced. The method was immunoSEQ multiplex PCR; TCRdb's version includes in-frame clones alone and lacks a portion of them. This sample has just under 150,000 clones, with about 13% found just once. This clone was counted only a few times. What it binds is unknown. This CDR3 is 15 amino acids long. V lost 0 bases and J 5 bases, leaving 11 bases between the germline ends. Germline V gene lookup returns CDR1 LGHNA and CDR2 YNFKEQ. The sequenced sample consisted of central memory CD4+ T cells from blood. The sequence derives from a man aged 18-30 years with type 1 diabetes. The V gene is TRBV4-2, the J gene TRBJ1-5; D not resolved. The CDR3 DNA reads TGTGCCAGCAGCCAAGATGAGTCAGACCATCAGCCCCAGCATTTT. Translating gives CASSQDESDHQPQHF.